One sample yielded the 31 T cell receptor beta chains listed below, sequenced in a study of T cell repertoires in aging, cancer and after chemotherapy (dated by TCRdb to the late 2010s). TCR beta rearrangements were amplified from genomic DNA isolated from peripheral blood, not from sorted cells or RNA. Instrument used: Illumina MiSeq. Using a mixed TRB-A/B primer pool, multiplex touch-down PCR amplified rearranged TRB sequences covering the V, D and J segments. Clones were called with MiXCR by TCRdb after fastp trimmed the public reads at Q25, and only in-frame beta chains were retained. Each entry is one CDR3 protein sequence, shown with its most common DNA and genes. For this sample the table gives about 3,200 distinct CDR3 sequences, of which roughly 22% were detected only once. Approximately 39% of the sample rests with the top ten. Sequencing was done on a sample of blood. The source of these receptors is a human donor with a blood cancer.

V is TRBV20-1 and J is TRBJ2-7; 10 bases fit TRBD2. The CDR3 contains 12 residues. Germline CDR1 and CDR2: DFQATT and SNEGSKA (reference sequence). The V and J ends lost 8 bases and 5 bases, in that order; junction bases with no gene match: 6. Written as DNA, the CDR3 is TGCAGTTCAAGCGGGAGGGCTCACGAGCAGTACTTC. Amino acids: CSSSGRAHEQYF.

By frequency in the sample, this clonotype is medium-sized. This chain connects TRBV5-1 to TRBJ2-1; the match to TRBD1 covers 11 bases. CDR3 length: 15 residues. V trimming: 5 bases; J trimming: 7 bases; junction bases outside the gene matches: 8. Germline assignment: CDR1 SGHRS and CDR2 YFSETQ. CDR3 sequence (DNA): TGCGCCAGCAGTAGGGGACAGGGGGAATGGAATGAGCAGTTCTTC. Protein product: CASSRGQGEWNEQFF.

The V gene is TRBV9, the J gene TRBJ1-2; D is unresolved. Germline values: CDR1 SGDLS, CDR2 YYNGEE. Trimming cost V 0 bases and J 2 bases, with 8 bases left between them. This CDR3 contains 14 residues. Here the CDR3 DNA reads TGTGCCAGCAGCGTAGCTGATAGCAACTATGGCTACACCTTC. The encoded protein is CASSVADSNYGYTF.

By sample fraction, this clonotype is medium-sized. The chain has TRBV12-3 or TRBV12-4 and TRBJ2-2; D remains unclear. This CDR3 contains 17 residues. V lost 5 bases and J lost 0, with 16 bases in between. The CDR3: CASSLTQMGTNTGELFF. The CDR3 DNA sequence: TGTGCCAGCAGTCTTACACAGATGGGGACGAACACCGGGGAGCTGTTTTTT.

The table lists this clonotype with a few counts. V and J are TRBV28 and TRBJ1-1; D uncertain. The ends were cut back, 6 bases at V and 1 base at J, with 12 bases in the middle. CDR3 length: 14 amino acids. The germline V gene has CDR1 MDHEN and CDR2 SYDVKM. CDR3 protein: CASSPPERNTEAFF. CDR3 DNA sequence: TGTGCCAGCAGCCCACCGGAGAGGAACACTGAAGCTTTCTTT. The full variable domain, with the rest looked up from reference TRBV28 and TRBJ1-1, is DVKVTQSSRYLVKRTGEKVFLECVQDMDHENMFWYRQDPGLGLRLIYFSYDVKMKEKGDIPEGYSVSREKKERFSLILESASTNQTSMYLCASSPPERNTEAFFGQGTRLTVV.

This clonotype counts as medium-sized (0.01 to 0.1%). The chain employs TRBV5-4 and TRBJ2-1; D call uncertain. The V gene lost 4 bases and the J gene lost 4 bases, with 21 bases spanning the gap. The CDR3 extends over 17 amino acids. CDR1 and CDR2 (germline): SGHNT, YYREEE (reference sequence). For the CDR3, the DNA is TGTGCCAGCAGCCTGTGGATACGTACCATGGCTTACAATGAGCAGTTCTTC. It encodes CASSLWIRTMAYNEQFF.

This clonotype is medium-sized. The genes are TRBV19 and TRBJ1-2, with a tentative D call TRBD1 (5 bases). With 4 bases removed from V and 8 bases from J, the gap between germline ends came to 17 bases. Germline V CDR1 and CDR2: LNHDA, SQIVND (reference sequence). The CDR3 loop spans 14 amino acids. The CDR3 reads CASSTRAGQKGYTF. The CDR3 bases are TGTGCCAGTAGTACGAGGGCAGGGCAAAAAGGCTACACCTTC.

Details on this clonotype: One end of the junction is discordant with germline, which a read error may explain. The J gene is TRBJ2-3, the V gene TRBV20-1; D is unclear. Germline V CDR1 and CDR2: DFQATT, SNEGSKA (reference sequence). This CDR3 region has 11 residues. The CDR3 sequence is CSARFSDMQYF. In nucleotides, the CDR3 is TGCAGTGCTAGGTTTTCAGATATGCAGTATTTT.

Relative to its sample, this clonotype is medium-sized. This chain connects TRBV13 to TRBJ2-1; 8 bases are shared with TRBD2. Germline CDR1 reads PRHDT; CDR2 reads FYEKMQ (reference sequence). J gave up 0 bases and V 4 bases, and 8 bases lay outside the gene matches. The CDR3 is 17 amino acids. The CDR3 reads CASSWYGREGSYNEQFF. The CDR3, as DNA: TGTGCCAGCAGCTGGTACGGCCGGGAGGGCTCCTACAATGAGCAGTTCTTC.

The CDR3 DNA is TGCAGTGCTAGAGATAGTTGGGAGCAGTACTTC. It translates to CSARDSWEQYF. V and J are TRBV20-1 and TRBJ2-7; D not resolved. Germline-derived CDR1 and CDR2 are DFQATT and SNEGSKA (reference sequence). The CDR3 is 11 residues long. The germline V and J ends were trimmed by 0 bases and 7 bases, with 7 bases remaining between them.

This clonotype was detected a few times. The V gene is TRBV7-2, the J gene TRBJ1-6, with D possibly TRBD1 on 5 matching bases. The CDR3 length is 15 residues. CDR1 is SGHTA and CDR2 is FQGNSA in the germline V gene. The V end lost 5 bases, the J end lost 12 bases, and 20 bases lay between the germline ends. CDR3 sequence (DNA): TGTGCCAGCAGCAACCGGGGCAGTAGCCCTCTACCCCTCCACTTT. Amino acids: CASSNRGSSPLPLHF.

Judged by abundance, this clonotype is medium-sized (0.01 to 0.1%). This chain connects TRBV6-1 to TRBJ2-1; TRBD1 matches 11 bases. V dropped 6 bases and J dropped 3; count of bases not matched to a gene: 16. The CDR3 spans 19 residues. Looked up from germline, CDR1 is MNHNS and CDR2 is SASEGT. The CDR3 region is CASRTGTGGFRGLYNEQFF. The CDR3 DNA follows: TGTGCCAGCAGAACCGGGACAGGGGGATTTCGCGGCCTCTACAATGAGCAGTTCTTC.

By its share, this clonotype is medium-sized (0.01 to 0.1%). The rearrangement joins TRBV6-1 to TRBJ2-7; perhaps TRBD1 as D (6 bases). CDR1 is MNHNS and CDR2 is SASEGT in the germline V gene. V lost 5 bases to trimming and J lost 1 base, with 24 bases between them. The CDR3 runs 18 residues. For the CDR3, the DNA is TGTGCCAGCAGTCCCAGGGCGACAGGATCCCTTTTGTCCTACGAGCAGTACTTC. Amino acid sequence: CASSPRATGSLLSYEQYF.

This clonotype is categorized as medium-sized (0.01 to 0.1%). This chain uses TRBV10-3 with TRBJ1-4; no reliable D call. The germline V gene has CDR1 ENHRY and CDR2 SYGVKD. The CDR3 has 15 residues. Trimming pared 2 bases from V and 4 bases from J, leaving 11 bases between. The CDR3 DNA follows: TGTGCCATCAGTGAGCGGCTTGGTGGTAATGAAAAACTGTTTTTT. This translates into CAISERLGGNEKLFF.

By sample fraction, this clonotype is medium-sized (0.01 to 0.1%). The chain carries TRBV19 and TRBJ1-5; maybe TRBD1 (6 bases). V was trimmed by 4 bases and J by 6 bases, leaving 13 bases between them. CDR1 and CDR2 (germline): LNHDA, SQIVND (reference sequence). The CDR3 has 14 amino acids. The CDR3 sequence is CASSTPDRSQPQHF. CDR3 sequence (DNA): TGTGCCAGTAGTACCCCGGACAGATCTCAGCCCCAGCATTTT.

In this sample, this clonotype is medium-sized. This chain joins TRBV7-6 and TRBJ2-5, with 13 positions matching TRBD2. CDR3 length equals 17 residues. Germline V CDR1 and CDR2: SGHVS, FNYEAQ. V lost 7 bases to trimming and J lost 4 bases; unmatched junction nucleotides: 12. The DNA for the CDR3 is TGTGCCAGCACCCGGGGGACTAGCGGGGAATTGGGAGAGACCCAGTACTTC. Its protein is CASTRGTSGELGETQYF.

This clonotype is medium-sized by share. The genes are TRBV7-6 and TRBJ2-1; 9 bases match TRBD2. Germline CDR1 SGHVS, CDR2 FNYEAQ. The CDR3 totals 19 residues. Unmatched junction bases numbered 19, after V lost 5 bases and J lost 5 bases. DNA for the CDR3: TGTGCCAGCAGCCTAACCCCCCACCGACCGGGACTAGCAGACAATGAGCAGTTCTTC. Its protein is CASSLTPHRPGLADNEQFF. Using reference TRBV7-6 and TRBJ2-1 for the parts outside the CDR3, the full variable domain is GAGVSQSPRYKVTKRGQDVALRCDPISGHVSLYWYRQALGQGPEFLTYFNYEAQQDKSGLPNDRFSAERPEGSISTLTIQRTEQRDSAMYRCASSLTPHRPGLADNEQFFGPGTRLTVL.

Remarks on this clonotype: Just one base apart from a much larger clone, this may be a read error. The CDR3 spells CASSPTGTHYEQYF. DNA of the CDR3: TGTGCCAGCAGCCCGACAGGGACCCACTACGAGCAGTACTTC. The chain is built from TRBV6-2 or TRBV6-3 and TRBJ2-7, with 7 nucleotides matching TRBD1. The germline V gene has CDR1 MNHEY and CDR2 SVGEGT. This CDR3 contains 14 residues. V lost 6 bases and J lost 3; bases outside the gene matches: 8.

In this sample, this clonotype is medium-sized. The chain carries TRBV7-9 and TRBJ1-4; D is unclear. Germline V lookup: CDR1 SEHNR, CDR2 FQNEAQ (reference sequence). The CDR3 consists of 14 residues. Trimming took off 5 bases at V and 8 bases at J, with 15 bases between the two ends. The CDR3 nucleotides are TGTGCCAGCAGCAACGGGAGAGATGAGGAAAAACTGTTTTTT. Encoded protein: CASSNGRDEEKLFF. Full variable domain (remainder filled in from reference TRBV7-9 and TRBJ1-4): DTGVSQNPRHKITKRGQNVTFRCDPISEHNRLYWYRQTLGQGPEFLTYFQNEAQLEKSRLLSDRFSAERPKGSFSTLEIQRTEQGDSAMYLCASSNGRDEEKLFFGSGTQLSVL.

The V and J genes are TRBV28 and TRBJ1-2; the D is unclear. This CDR3 has 14 residues. Trimming cost V 6 bases and J 3 bases, with 14 bases left between them. Germline-derived CDR1 and CDR2 are MDHEN and SYDVKM. CDR3: CASSLTGPDYGYTF. Here the CDR3 DNA reads TGTGCCAGCAGCCTGACTGGACCTGACTATGGCTACACCTTC.

By share of the sample, this clonotype is medium-sized. This chain joins TRBV19 and TRBJ2-7; 10 positions match TRBD2. The CDR3 has 15 residues. V lost 3 bases to trimming and J lost 2 bases; unmatched junction nucleotides: 4. Germline loops: CDR1 LNHDA, CDR2 SQIVND (reference sequence). The CDR3 bases are TGTGCCAGTAGTATGATAGCGGGAGGCACCTACGAGCAGTACTTC. This translates into CASSMIAGGTYEQYF.

By share of the sample, this clonotype is medium-sized (0.01 to 0.1%). The CDR3 DNA reads TGTGCCAGCAGTTACTCCGGGACTAGCGCCTACAATGAGCAGTTCTTC. Translation: CASSYSGTSAYNEQFF. The V gene is TRBV6-6, the J gene TRBJ2-1; 10 bases line up with TRBD2. Per the germline V gene, CDR1 is MNHNY and CDR2 is SVGAGI (reference sequence). V was clipped by 0 bases and J by 2 bases; unmatched bases: 1. This CDR3 is built from 16 residues.

Judged by abundance, this clonotype is medium-sized (0.01 to 0.1%). The V gene is TRBV30, the J gene TRBJ2-7, with D maybe TRBD1 (6 bases). The ends were cut back, 7 bases at V and 2 bases at J, with 21 bases in the middle. The CDR3 runs 15 residues. Germline CDR1 reads GTSNPN; CDR2 reads SVGIG (reference sequence). The DNA of the CDR3 is TGTGCCTACCAACCCATGGGGGCTTCCACCTACGAGCAGTACTTC. As protein: CAYQPMGASTYEQYF. The whole variable domain, filled in from reference TRBV30 and TRBJ2-7, reads SQTIHQWPATLVQPVGSPLSLECTVEGTSNPNLYWYRQAAGRGLQLLFYSVGIGQISSEVPQNLSASRPQDRQFILSSKKLLLSDSGFYLCAYQPMGASTYEQYFGPGTRLTVT.

This clonotype has more than one count but fewer than ten. The CDR3 DNA reads TGCAGTGCTAGAAAGGCCGGGAGTGGGACCGGGGAGCTGTTTTTT. It codes for CSARKAGSGTGELFF. This chain links TRBV20-1 with TRBJ2-2, with D perhaps TRBD2 (6 bases). Trimming took 2 bases from V and 5 from J, leaving 15 bases between them. Looked up from germline, CDR1 is DFQATT and CDR2 is SNEGSKA (reference sequence). CDR3 length: 15 residues.

A few counts support this clonotype. The chain couples TRBV5-1 to TRBJ2-1; possible D gene TRBD2, 6 bases. Trimming left V 4 bases short and J 5 bases short, with 13 bases between. This CDR3 is 14 amino acids long. The germline CDR1 and CDR2 sequences are SGHRS and YFSETQ. CDR3 bases: TGCGCCAGCAGCGCCCAGGACTACCACAATGAGCAGTTCTTC. Residues: CASSAQDYHNEQFF.

The chain joins TRBV28 to TRBJ1-2, with D uncertain. Germline V gene lookup returns CDR1 MDHEN and CDR2 SYDVKM. The V and J ends lost 7 bases and 4 bases respectively, with 16 bases between them. CDR3 length: 14 amino acids. As DNA, the CDR3 is TGTGCCAGCATTTCCTCGGAGGCGGGCTATGGCTACACCTTC. Translated: CASISSEAGYGYTF.

This clonotype is medium-sized by share. The chain employs TRBV24-1 and TRBJ2-2; D gene ambiguous. The germline V gene has CDR1 KGHDR and CDR2 SFDVKD. This CDR3 is built from 14 residues. Trimming took off 7 bases at V and 0 bases at J, with 8 bases between the two ends. The CDR3 region is CATSRRTNTGELFF. CDR3 coding DNA: TGTGCCACCAGCCGACGGACGAACACCGGGGAGCTGTTTTTT.

This clonotype was seen a handful of times. V is TRBV12-3 or TRBV12-4 and J is TRBJ2-7, with TRBD1 identical over 9 bases. V shed 5 bases, J shed 3 bases, and the junction held 8 bases outside the gene matches. This CDR3 is 15 amino acids long. The CDR3 here is CASSDRGQGGYEQYF. CDR3 bases: TGTGCCAGCAGTGACCGGGGACAGGGCGGCTACGAGCAGTACTTC.

This clonotype was observed a handful of times. The V gene is TRBV28, the J gene TRBJ2-1; 9 bases fit TRBD2. The CDR3 has 16 residues. J was trimmed by 4 bases and V by 3 bases; bases with no gene match: 7. Germline V gives CDR1 MDHEN, CDR2 SYDVKM. The CDR3 coding sequence is TGTGCCAGCAGTTTTGTGTTAAGCGGGGGGTACAATGAGCAGTTCTTC. It is translated as CASSFVLSGGYNEQFF.

By share of the sample, this clonotype is medium-sized. The chain couples TRBV27 to TRBJ2-3; perhaps D is TRBD1 or TRBD2 (6 bases each). Trimming removed 4 bases from V and 9 bases from J, with 20 bases in between. Germline loops: CDR1 MNHEY, CDR2 SMNVEV (reference sequence). The length of the CDR3 is 15 residues. Here the CDR3 reads CASSSGTLSRGTQYF. The CDR3, as DNA: TGTGCCAGCAGTTCCGGGACACTAAGCCGGGGGACGCAGTATTTT.

This sequence joins TRBV12-3 or TRBV12-4 and TRBJ1-3; unclear D gene. The ends were cut back, 2 bases at V and 3 bases at J, with 5 bases in the middle. There are 13 residues in the CDR3. CDR3 loop: CASSLSDGNTIYF. The CDR3 region has the DNA TGTGCCAGCAGTTTATCTGATGGAAACACCATATATTTT.